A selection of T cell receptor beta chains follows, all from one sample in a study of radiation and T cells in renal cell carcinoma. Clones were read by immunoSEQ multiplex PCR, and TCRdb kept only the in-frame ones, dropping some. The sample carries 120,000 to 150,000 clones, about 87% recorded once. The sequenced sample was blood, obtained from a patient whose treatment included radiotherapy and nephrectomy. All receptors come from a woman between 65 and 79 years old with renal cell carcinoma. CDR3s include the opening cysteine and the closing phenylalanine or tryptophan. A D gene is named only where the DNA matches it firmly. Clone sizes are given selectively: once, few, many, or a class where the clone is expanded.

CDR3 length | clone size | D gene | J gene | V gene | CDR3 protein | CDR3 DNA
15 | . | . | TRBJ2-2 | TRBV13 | CASSFSKRFGGELFF | TGTGCCAGCAGCTTTTCGAAAAGGTTTGGCGGGGAGCTGTTTTTT
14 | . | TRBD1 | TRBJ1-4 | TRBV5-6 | CASSSDRLNEKLFF | TGTGCCAGCAGCTCGGACAGGCTTAATGAAAAACTGTTTTTT
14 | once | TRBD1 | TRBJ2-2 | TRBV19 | CASSITGGTGELFF | TGTGCCAGTAGTATAACAGGGGGCACCGGGGAGCTGTTTTTT
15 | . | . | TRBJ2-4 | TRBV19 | CASSIDRLDKNIQYF | TGTGCCAGTAGTATTGACAGGTTGGACAAAAACATTCAGTACTTC
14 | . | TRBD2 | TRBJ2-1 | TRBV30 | CAWKASGALDEQFF | TGTGCCTGGAAGGCTAGCGGGGCTTTGGATGAGCAGTTCTTC
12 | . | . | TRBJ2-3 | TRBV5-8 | CASRGYTDTQYF | TGTGCCAGCAGGGGCTACACAGATACGCAGTATTTT
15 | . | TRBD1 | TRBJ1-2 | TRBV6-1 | CASSERLQGAGGYTF | TGTGCCAGCAGTGAGAGATTGCAGGGGGCTGGAGGCTACACCTTC
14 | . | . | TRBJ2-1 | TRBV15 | CATSRETSYNEQFF | TGTGCCACCAGCAGAGAAACTTCCTACAATGAGCAGTTCTTC
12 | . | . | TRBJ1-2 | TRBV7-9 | CASSTTNYGYTF | TGTGCCAGCAGCACCACCAACTATGGCTACACCTTC
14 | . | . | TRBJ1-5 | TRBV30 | CAWSEGTLGQPQHF | TGTGCCTGGAGTGAAGGCACTCTGGGGCAGCCCCAGCATTTT
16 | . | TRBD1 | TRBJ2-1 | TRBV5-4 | CASSLPRQGEDNEQFF | TGTGCCAGCAGCTTGCCCCGACAGGGGGAGGATAATGAGCAGTTCTTC
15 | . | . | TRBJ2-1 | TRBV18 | CASSPRRGLYNEQFF | TGTGCCAGCTCACCACGGCGGGGGCTATACAATGAGCAGTTCTTC
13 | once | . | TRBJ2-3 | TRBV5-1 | CASSLAAADTQYF | TGCGCCAGCAGCTTGGCGGCAGCAGATACGCAGTATTTT
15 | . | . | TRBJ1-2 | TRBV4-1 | CASSQATGEDYGYTF | TGCGCCAGCAGCCAGGCCACCGGAGAGGACTATGGCTACACCTTC
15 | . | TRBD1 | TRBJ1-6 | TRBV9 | CASSGGQGGNSPLHF | TGTGCCAGCAGCGGGGGACAGGGAGGTAATTCACCCCTCCACTTT
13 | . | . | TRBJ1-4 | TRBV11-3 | CASRRNGGEKLFF | TGTGCCAGCCGCAGGAACGGAGGGGAAAAACTGTTTTTT
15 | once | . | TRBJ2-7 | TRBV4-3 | CASSQDADSTYEQYF | TGCGCCAGCAGCCAAGACGCTGACAGTACCTACGAGCAGTACTTC
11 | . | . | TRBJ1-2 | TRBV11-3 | CASSQGFGYTF | TGTGCCAGCAGCCAAGGATTTGGCTACACCTTC
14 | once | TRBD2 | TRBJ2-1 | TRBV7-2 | CASSWGTSDNEQFF | TGTGCCAGCAGCTGGGGTACTAGCGACAATGAGCAGTTCTTC
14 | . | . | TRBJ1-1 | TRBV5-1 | CASRGGFMNTEAFF | TGCGCCAGCAGGGGAGGATTTATGAACACTGAAGCTTTCTTT
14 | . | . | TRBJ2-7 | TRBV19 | CASSTRRNAYEQYF | TGTGCCAGTAGTACCCGACGGAATGCCTACGAGCAGTACTTC
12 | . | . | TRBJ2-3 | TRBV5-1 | CASQGGSDTQYF | TGCGCCAGCCAGGGGGGGTCGGATACGCAGTATTTT
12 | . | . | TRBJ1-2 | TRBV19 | CASRGRVYGYTF | TGTGCCAGTAGGGGACGGGTATATGGCTACACCTTC
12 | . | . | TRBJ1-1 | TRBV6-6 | CASSLMNTEAFF | TGTGCCAGCAGCCTCATGAACACTGAAGCTTTCTTT
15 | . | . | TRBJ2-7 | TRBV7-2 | CASSLGPGTNYEQYF | TGTGCCAGCAGCTTAGGGCCGGGTACCAACTACGAGCAGTACTTC
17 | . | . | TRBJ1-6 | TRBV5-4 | CASSHGGGQSYNSPLHF | TGTGCCAGCAGCCACGGGGGGGGGCAGTCCTATAATTCACCCCTCCACTTT
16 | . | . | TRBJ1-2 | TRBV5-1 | CASSSGIRDSTYGYTF | TGCGCCAGCAGCTCCGGGATACGGGACTCCACCTATGGCTACACCTTC
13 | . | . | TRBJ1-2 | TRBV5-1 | CASSLAGAGGYTF | TGCGCCAGCAGCTTGGCGGGGGCTGGTGGCTACACCTTC
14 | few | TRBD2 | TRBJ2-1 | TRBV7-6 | CASSLRGGYNEQFF | TGTGCCAGCAGCTTGCGGGGGGGGTACAATGAGCAGTTCTTC
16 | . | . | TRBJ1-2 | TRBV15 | CATSPRGDRTTYGYTF | TGTGCCACCAGCCCCCGCGGGGACCGAACCACATATGGCTACACCTTC
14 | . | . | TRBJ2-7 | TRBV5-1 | CASSLKASTYEQYF | TGCGCCAGCAGCTTGAAGGCCTCGACCTACGAGCAGTACTTC
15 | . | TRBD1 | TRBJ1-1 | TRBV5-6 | CASSLPGQVNTEAFF | TGTGCCAGCAGCTTACCGGGACAGGTGAACACTGAAGCTTTCTTT
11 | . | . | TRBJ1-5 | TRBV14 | CASSRGKPQHF | TGTGCCAGCAGCCGCGGCAAGCCCCAGCATTTT
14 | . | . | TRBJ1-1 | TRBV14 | CASSQVYGGTEAFF | TGTGCCAGCAGCCAAGTTTACGGGGGGACTGAAGCTTTCTTT
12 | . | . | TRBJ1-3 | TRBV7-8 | CAAGAAGNTIYF | TGTGCCGCGGGGGCGGCTGGAAACACCATATATTTT
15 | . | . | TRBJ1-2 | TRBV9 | CASSTPPGTTHGYTF | TGTGCCAGCAGCACACCCCCCGGGACGACGCATGGCTACACCTTC
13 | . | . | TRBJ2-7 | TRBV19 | CASRSSRGEEQYF | TGTGCCAGTAGATCGAGCAGGGGGGAGGAGCAGTACTTC
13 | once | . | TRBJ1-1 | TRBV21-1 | CAILPEPNTEAFF | TGTGCCATCCTACCGGAACCTAACACTGAAGCTTTCTTT
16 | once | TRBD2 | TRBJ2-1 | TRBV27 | CASSRGLAGGRNEQFF | TGTGCCAGCAGTCGGGGACTAGCGGGGGGGCGAAATGAGCAGTTCTTC
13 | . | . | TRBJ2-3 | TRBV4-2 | CASSQGVALTQYF | TGTGCCAGCAGCCAAGGGGTAGCTCTTACGCAGTATTTT
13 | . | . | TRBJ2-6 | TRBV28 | CASRGSGANVLTF | TGTGCCAGCAGGGGCTCTGGGGCCAACGTCCTGACTTTC
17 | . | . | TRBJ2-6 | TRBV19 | CAGPRAPFISGANVLTF | TGTGCGGGCCCCAGGGCCCCCTTCATCTCTGGGGCCAACGTCCTGACTTTC
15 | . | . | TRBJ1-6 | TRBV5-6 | CASNQRRDYNSPLHF | TGTGCCAGCAACCAACGACGGGATTATAATTCACCCCTCCACTTT
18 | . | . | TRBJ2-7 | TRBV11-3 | CASSLGGSGRASSYEQYF | TGTGCCAGCAGCTTAGGGGGTTCGGGACGGGCGAGCTCCTACGAGCAGTACTTC
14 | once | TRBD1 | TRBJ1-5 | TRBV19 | CASRPTGGNQPQHF | TGTGCCAGTAGACCCACAGGGGGCAATCAGCCCCAGCATTTT
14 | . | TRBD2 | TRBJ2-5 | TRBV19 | CASRASGGSGTQYF | TGTGCCAGCCGCGCTAGCGGGGGGTCGGGGACCCAGTACTTC
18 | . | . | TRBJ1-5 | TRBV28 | CASSLPKRGPQGNQPQHF | TGTGCCAGCAGTTTACCCAAAAGGGGTCCCCAGGGCAATCAGCCCCAGCATTTT
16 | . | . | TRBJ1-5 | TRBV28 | CASRPEVIGINQPQHF | TGTGCCAGCAGGCCTGAAGTGATAGGAATTAATCAGCCCCAGCATTTT
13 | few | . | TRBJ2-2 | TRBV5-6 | CASSLGDTGELFF | TGTGCCAGCAGCCTGGGAGACACCGGGGAGCTGTTTTTT
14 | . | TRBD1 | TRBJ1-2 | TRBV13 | CASSQMDRGSGYTF | TGTGCCAGCAGCCAGATGGACAGGGGTAGCGGCTACACCTTC
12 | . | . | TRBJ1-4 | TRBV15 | CAAGGTNEKLFF | TGTGCCGCAGGAGGAACTAATGAAAAACTGTTTTTT
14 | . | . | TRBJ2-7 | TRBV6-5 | CASRIRDFTYEQYF | TGTGCCAGCAGGATCCGGGACTTCACCTACGAGCAGTACTTC
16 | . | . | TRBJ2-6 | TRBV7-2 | CASIRRSGSGANVLTF | TGTGCCAGCATTCGAAGATCAGGGAGCGGGGCCAACGTCCTGACTTTC
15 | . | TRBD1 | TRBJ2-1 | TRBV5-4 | CASSLDQGAYNEQFF | TGTGCCAGCAGCTTGGATCAGGGGGCGTACAATGAGCAGTTCTTC
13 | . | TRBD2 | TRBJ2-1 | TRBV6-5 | CASSDGGGNEQFF | TGTGCCAGCAGCGATGGGGGGGGCAATGAGCAGTTCTTC